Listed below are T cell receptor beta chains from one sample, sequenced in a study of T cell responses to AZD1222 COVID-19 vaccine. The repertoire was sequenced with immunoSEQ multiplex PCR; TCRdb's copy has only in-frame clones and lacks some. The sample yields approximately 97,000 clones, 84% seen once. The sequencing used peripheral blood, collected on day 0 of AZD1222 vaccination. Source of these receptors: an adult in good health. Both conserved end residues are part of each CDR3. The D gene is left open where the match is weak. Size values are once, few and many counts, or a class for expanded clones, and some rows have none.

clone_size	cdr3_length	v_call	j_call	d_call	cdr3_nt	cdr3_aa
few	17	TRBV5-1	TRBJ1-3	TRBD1	TGCGCCAGCAGCTCCACCGGGACAGCGTACTCTGGAAACACCATATATTTT	CASSSTGTAYSGNTIYF
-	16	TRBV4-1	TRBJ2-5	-	TGCGCCAGCAGCCCCCGAACCGGAACGGGACCAGAGACCCAGTACTTC	CASSPRTGTGPETQYF
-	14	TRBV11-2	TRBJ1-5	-	TGTGCCAGCAGCCTGGACAGAGTCAATCAGCCCCAGCATTTT	CASSLDRVNQPQHF
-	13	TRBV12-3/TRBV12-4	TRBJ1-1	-	TGTGCCAGCAGCTTCCGCCCGAACACTGAAGCTTTCTTT	CASSFRPNTEAFF
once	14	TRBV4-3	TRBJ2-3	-	TGCGCCAGCAGCCAAGGTTTGTTAACAGATACGCAGTATTTT	CASSQGLLTDTQYF
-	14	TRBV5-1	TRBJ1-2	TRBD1	TGCGCCAGCAGCTCCGGACAGGGACCCTATGGCTACACCTTC	CASSSGQGPYGYTF
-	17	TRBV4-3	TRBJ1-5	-	TGCGCCAGCAGACGGGGCGCTAGGCATCCTCCCGATCAGCCCCAGCATTTT	CASRRGARHPPDQPQHF
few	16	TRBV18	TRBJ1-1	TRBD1	TGTGCCAGCTCTTGGCGGGGACAGGAGGTAAACACTGAAGCTTTCTTT	CASSWRGQEVNTEAFF
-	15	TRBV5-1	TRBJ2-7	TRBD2	TGCGCCAGCAGCCCGGGGGGGACTAGCGGCTACGAGCAGTACTTC	CASSPGGTSGYEQYF
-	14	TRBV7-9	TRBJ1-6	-	TGTGCCAGCAGCACTTTGCTAATAACTTCACCCCTCCACTTT	CASSTLLITSPLHF
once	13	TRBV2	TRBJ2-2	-	TGTGCCAGTACCCCAAGGAGCACCGGGGAGCTGTTTTTT	CASTPRSTGELFF
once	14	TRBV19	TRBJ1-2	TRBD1	TGTGCCAGTAGTACTAAGGGACAGGGCTATGGCTACACCTTC	CASSTKGQGYGYTF
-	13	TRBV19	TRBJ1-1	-	TGTGCCAGTAGTGCCTCTCAGGGGACTGAAGCTTTCTTT	CASSASQGTEAFF
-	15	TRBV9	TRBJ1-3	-	TGTGCCAGCAGCGGGGGGCAAAGCTCTGGAAACACCATATATTTT	CASSGGQSSGNTIYF
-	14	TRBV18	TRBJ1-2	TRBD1	TGTGCCAGCTCCCGGGAGGGGGCAGGCTATGGCTACACCTTC	CASSREGAGYGYTF
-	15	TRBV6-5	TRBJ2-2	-	TGTGCCAGCAGTACACTAGCCGGGGACACCGGGGAGCTGTTTTTT	CASSTLAGDTGELFF
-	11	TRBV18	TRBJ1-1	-	TGTGCCAGCTCACGCCGGACGCAGGCTTTCTTT	CASSRRTQAFF
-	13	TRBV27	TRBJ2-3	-	TGTGCCAGCAGTTTACCGGGGTCAGATACGCAGTATTTT	CASSLPGSDTQYF
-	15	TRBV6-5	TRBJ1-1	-	TGTGCCAGCAGTAAGCCCGGATGGACGAACACTGAAGCTTTCTTT	CASSKPGWTNTEAFF
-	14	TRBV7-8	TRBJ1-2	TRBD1	TGTGCCAGCAGCTTAAACGGACAGGGTGTTGGCTACACCTTC	CASSLNGQGVGYTF
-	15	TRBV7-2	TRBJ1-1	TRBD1	TGTGCCAGCAGCTTAATGGGGACAGCGAACACTGAAGCTTTCTTT	CASSLMGTANTEAFF
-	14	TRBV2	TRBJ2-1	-	TGTGCCACCCTCCGGGACCGTGTGGAGAATGAGCAGTTCTTC	CATLRDRVENEQFF
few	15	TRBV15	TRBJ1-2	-	TGTGCCACCAGCAAACAAAGGACAGCACTCTATGGCTACACCTTC	CATSKQRTALYGYTF
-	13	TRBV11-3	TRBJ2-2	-	TGTGCCAGCAGCCCCACTTTTACCGGGGAGCTGTTTTTT	CASSPTFTGELFF
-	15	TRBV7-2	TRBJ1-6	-	TGTGCCAGCAGCTTAGAAGGCACCAATAATTCACCCCTCCACTTT	CASSLEGTNNSPLHF
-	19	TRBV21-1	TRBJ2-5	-	TGTGCCAGCAGCAAAGAGGGGGACAGGGTAGGCCCCCACAGGGAGACCCAGTACTTC	CASSKEGDRVGPHRETQYF
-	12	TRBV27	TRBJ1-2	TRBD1	TGTGCCAGCGGGACAGCAAACTATGGCTACACCTTC	CASGTANYGYTF
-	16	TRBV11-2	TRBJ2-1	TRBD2	TGTGCCAGCAGCCTTAATAGCGGGAGGTACCACAATGAGCAGTTCTTC	CASSLNSGRYHNEQFF